Sequencing of this TCR beta chain was carried out in a study of T cells in Graves' hyperthyroidism and ophthalmopathy (dated by TCRdb to the late 2010s). Regarding the study in general: Peripheral blood samples were taken at initial diagnosis, before any treatment was given. To identify distinguishing TCR V-J signatures, a discovery cohort of around 100 patients was used, comprising 40 to 45 with Graves' ophthalmopathy and some 60 with stable Graves' hyperthyroidism. Prospective prediction of ophthalmopathy was tested in an independent validation cohort of some 19 hyperthyroidism patients and approximately 17 patients who later progressed to ophthalmopathy. For training and testing, the roughly 93 patients in the discovery cohort were randomly divided in a 7:3 ratio. Thyroid tissue and blood T-cell repertoires from six Graves' hyperthyroidism patients were also compared in the study. After blood sampling, hyperthyroidism patients were treated with methimazole at a starting dose of 30 mg daily, and ophthalmopathy patients were treated with high-dose intravenous methylprednisolone. TCR Vbeta CDR3 sequencing of 120 to 150 peripheral blood samples (under 45 ophthalmopathy, about 75 hyperthyroidism and some 17 progressor patients) is reported in the paper. Results the study describes overall, beyond this receptor: A model built on a 13 V-J signature distinguished ophthalmopathy from stable hyperthyroidism, reaching 85% to 90% sensitivity and 81% to 83% specificity in cross-validation and 80%/75% in testing. In validation, progression to ophthalmopathy was predicted by the model with around 70% sensitivity and 72% to 80% specificity, a median of approximately 6.5 months before onset. Most expanded thyroid clonotypes (frequency above 0.001) were also found in blood, which suggests that blood repertoires may mirror thyroid immune responses. No statistical method was used to set the sample size in advance, and investigators knew the group allocation.

In the ophthalmopathy patients, disease was moderately to severely active, with a Clinical Activity Score of 3 or more, a NOSPECS grade of 4 or more, and a duration of less than 3 months. The study excluded patients with uncontrolled infections, other autoimmune diseases, pregnancy or lactation. Diagnoses were established on the basis of clinical symptoms, serum thyroxine and TRAb, thyroid ultrasound, and orbital computed tomography. Ficoll-Paque density gradient centrifugation was used to isolate PBMCs from about 10 ml of fresh peripheral blood. Total RNA was extracted using Trizol reagent, and RNA quality was assessed on an Agilent 2100 Bioanalyzer. The TCR beta CDR3 regions were amplified from the RNA transcripts. The TCR CDR3 was subjected to a first round of RT-PCR using the HTBI primer set and the Qiagen OneStep RT-PCR kit. Libraries were constructed in a second round of multiplex PCR, after which size selection and purification were performed. Sequencing of the libraries was done on an Illumina HiSeq2000 using paired-end 100 bp reads. As for the authors' bioinformatics: Raw data were processed with SOAPnuke, discarding reads with adapters, uncalled bases, mean Phred below 15, or no exact constant-primer or identifier match. High-quality paired reads were merged using COPE v1.2.5, and each unique nucleotide sequence was defined as a clonotype. Clonotypes were aligned to IMGT TRBV, TRBD and TRBJ reference segments using MiTCR v1.1. Only V-J combinations with frequency above 0.0001, covering 99.2% of repertoires, were analysed. The TCS score was defined as the ratio of F50 (clonal expansion) to E x V (chaos), calculated using BLOSUM62-based TCRdist between CDR3 peptides within each V-J. Welch's t-statistics and random forest reduced roughly 500 V-J features to roughly 13, which were used in a naive Bayes classifier (R e1071). The public reads were reanalyzed by TCRdb: fastp trimming at Q25, MiXCR alignment, in-frame beta chains only. Every entry covers one CDR3 protein and lists the most common genes and DNA from its rows. The V and J calls come from TCRdb's annotation, not from the publication. The sample profile shows about 300,000 distinct CDR3 sequences; roughly a fifth of them were found once. The ten largest make up just under 40% of the sample.

The CDR3 measures 16 amino acids from cysteine to phenylalanine. This entry keeps only the CDR3 DNA: 48 bases, framed from base 1. The germline V gene (reference sequence) specifies LGHDT as CDR1 and YNNKEL as CDR2. V lost 0 bases and J lost 4 bases; the stretch between them is 13 bases long. This clonotype was seen a handful of times. The antigen it binds to is not known. The sample holds no much larger clone one base away, and base qualities are not on file. The receptor comes from a man aged 50 to 60 with Graves' ophthalmopathy. Sample: blood. Rearrangement joined TRBV3-1 to TRBJ2-1; the D gene may be TRBD1 or TRBD2, since each aligns over 5 bases. The encoded CDR3 is CASSQEFGTKYNEQFF. The base sequence is TGTGCCAGCAGCCAAGAGTTCGGGACCAAATACAATGAGCAGTTCTTC.